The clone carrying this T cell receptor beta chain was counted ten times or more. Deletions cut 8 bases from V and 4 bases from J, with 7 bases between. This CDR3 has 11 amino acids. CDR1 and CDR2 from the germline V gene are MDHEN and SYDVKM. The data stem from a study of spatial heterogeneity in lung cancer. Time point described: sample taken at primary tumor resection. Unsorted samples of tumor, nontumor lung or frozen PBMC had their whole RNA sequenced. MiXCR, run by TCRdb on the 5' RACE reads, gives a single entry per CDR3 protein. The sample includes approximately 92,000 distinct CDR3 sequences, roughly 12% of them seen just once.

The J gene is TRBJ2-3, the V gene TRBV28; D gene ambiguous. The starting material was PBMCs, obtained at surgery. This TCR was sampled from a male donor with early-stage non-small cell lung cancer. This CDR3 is CASQYADTQYF. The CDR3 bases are TGTGCCAGCCAATACGCAGATACGCAGTATTTT.